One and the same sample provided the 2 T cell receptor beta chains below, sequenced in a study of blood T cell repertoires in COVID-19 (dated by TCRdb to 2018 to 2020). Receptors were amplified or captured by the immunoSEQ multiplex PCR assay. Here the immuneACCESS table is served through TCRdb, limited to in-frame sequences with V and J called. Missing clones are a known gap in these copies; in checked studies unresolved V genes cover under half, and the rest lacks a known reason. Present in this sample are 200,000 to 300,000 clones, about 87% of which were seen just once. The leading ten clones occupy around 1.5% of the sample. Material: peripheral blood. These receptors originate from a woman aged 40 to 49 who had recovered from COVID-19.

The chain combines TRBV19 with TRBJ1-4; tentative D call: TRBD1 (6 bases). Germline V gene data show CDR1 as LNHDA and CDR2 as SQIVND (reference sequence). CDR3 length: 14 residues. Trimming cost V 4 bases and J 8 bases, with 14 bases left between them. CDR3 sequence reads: CASSTGHLGEKLFF. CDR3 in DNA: TGTGCCAGTAGTACGGGACACCTGGGAGAAAAACTGTTTTTT.

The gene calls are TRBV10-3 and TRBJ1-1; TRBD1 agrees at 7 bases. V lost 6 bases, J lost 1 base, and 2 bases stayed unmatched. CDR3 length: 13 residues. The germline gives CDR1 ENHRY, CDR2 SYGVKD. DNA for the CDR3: TGTGCCATCAGGGGACAGTCGAACACTGAAGCTTTCTTT. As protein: CAIRGQSNTEAFF.